Included here is one T cell receptor beta chain sequence, with context. This entry is derived from a study of technical replicates of blood from a handful of donors. CDR1 LNHNV and CDR2 YYDKDF come from the germline V gene (reference sequence). The CDR3 loop spans 14 amino acids. Between the trimmed V and J ends, which lost 6 bases and 4 bases, there was a span of 16 bases. Profiling relied on immunoSEQ multiplex PCR, and the TCRdb table lists in-frame clones only, not all of them. The repertoire holds roughly 50,000 clones, with 80% to 95% as singletons. This chain links TRBV15 with TRBJ2-7, with D possibly TRBD2 on 7 matching bases. The sequence derives from a human donor in good health. Some clones in this sample may be carry-over from other donors' samples. The source material was PBMCs. CDR3 amino acids: CATRKRGGQYEQYF. The CDR3, as DNA: TGTGCCACCAGGAAAAGGGGGGGGCAGTACGAGCAGTACTTC.